A selection of T cell receptor beta chains follows, all from one sample in a study of T cell responses to AZD1222 COVID-19 vaccine. The repertoire was sequenced with immunoSEQ multiplex PCR; TCRdb's copy has only in-frame clones and lacks some. The sample carries 100,000 or so clones, approximately 91% recorded once. The sample in question was peripheral blood, obtained on day 0 of AZD1222 vaccination. Source of these receptors: an adult in good health. Each CDR3 is given with its conserved first and last residue. A D gene is named only where the DNA matches it firmly. Rows give clone size only sometimes, using once, few, many, or a class for an expanded clone.

TRBV30	-	-	TRBJ2-7	TGTGCCTGGAGTCGAACAGCCGCCCAGTACGAGCAGTACTTC	CAWSRTAAQYEQYF
TRBV24-1	-	-	TRBJ2-3	TGTGCCACCAGTGTATTGACAGGTAGCACAGATACGCAGTATTTT	CATSVLTGSTDTQYF
TRBV19	TRBD1	once	TRBJ1-4	TGTGCCAGTAGTACCGCGACAGGGGACTATAGTCTCCCTTTTTTTTATAATGAAAAACTGTTTTTT	CASSTATGDYSLPFFYNEKLFF
TRBV30	-	-	TRBJ2-1	TGTGCCTGGAGTGTGGGCGTGGGAAATGAGCAGTTCTTC	CAWSVGVGNEQFF
TRBV7-6	-	-	TRBJ1-6	TGTGCCAGCAGCTTAGATTTTTCCGGGACGAGTTCACCCCTCCACTTT	CASSLDFSGTSSPLHF
TRBV6-1	-	-	TRBJ1-6	TGTGCCAGCAGTGTGGACAGCGGGGCGGGCAATTCACCCCTCCACTTT	CASSVDSGAGNSPLHF
TRBV7-6	TRBD1	-	TRBJ1-3	TGTGCCAGCAGCTTAGGCGGACAGGGAATCACCATATATTTT	CASSLGGQGITIYF
TRBV3-1/TRBV3-2	-	-	TRBJ2-5	TGTGCCAGCCGGGAAAAATCCGAGCGGGCCTGCGACTCGACCCAGTACTTC	CASREKSERACDSTQYF
TRBV9	-	-	TRBJ1-1	TGTGCCAGCAGCGTAGCGGGGAGGGACACTGAAGCTTTCTTT	CASSVAGRDTEAFF
TRBV10-3	-	few	TRBJ1-2	TGTGCCATCAGTGAGTCGCGGGAATCCAACTATGGCTACACCTTC	CAISESRESNYGYTF
TRBV7-2	-	few	TRBJ1-6	TGTGCCAGCAGTTCGACATCCACCAATTCACCCCTCCACTTT	CASSSTSTNSPLHF
TRBV12-3/TRBV12-4	-	-	TRBJ2-1	TGTGCCAGCAGGGATGGGGGGCACAATGAGCAGTTCTTC	CASRDGGHNEQFF
TRBV30	-	-	TRBJ2-6	TGTGCCTGGAGTAAGCAGTCTGGGGCCAACGTCCTGACTTTC	CAWSKQSGANVLTF
TRBV10-1	TRBD1	few	TRBJ2-1	TGCGCCAGCAGACCAGACAGGGGACCCTCCTACAATGAGCAGTTCTTC	CASRPDRGPSYNEQFF
TRBV5-1	-	-	TRBJ1-3	TGCGCCAGCAGCTTGACCAGAGAAGGAAACACCATATATTTT	CASSLTREGNTIYF
TRBV7-3	TRBD2	-	TRBJ2-1	TGTGCCAGCAGCTTACGACTAGCGGTCGAGAATGAGCAGTTCTTC	CASSLRLAVENEQFF
TRBV6-6	TRBD1	-	TRBJ1-6	TGTGCCAGCAGTCGCACCGGGACAGGCTCCTATAATTCACCCCTCCACTTT	CASSRTGTGSYNSPLHF
TRBV9	-	few	TRBJ1-3	TGTGCCAGCAGCGCACCCGGGTCCAGCTCTGGAAACACCATATATTTT	CASSAPGSSSGNTIYF
TRBV19	-	-	TRBJ1-1	TGTGCCAGTAGTATTCCTCCGGGCGTGAACACTGAAGCTTTCTTT	CASSIPPGVNTEAFF
TRBV30	TRBD1	-	TRBJ1-2	TGTGCCTGGAGTCAACAGGGGAACTATGGCTACACCTTC	CAWSQQGNYGYTF
TRBV5-6	TRBD1	-	TRBJ1-3	TGTGCCAGCAGCAGGACCAACAGGGGGCTGGGAAACACCATATATTTT	CASSRTNRGLGNTIYF
TRBV6-5	-	-	TRBJ2-2	TGTGCCAGCATGGGGGGGCCCGGGGAGCTGTTTTTT	CASMGGPGELFF
TRBV3-1/TRBV3-2	TRBD1	-	TRBJ1-1	TGTGCCAGCAGCCCCACGGGACAGTTGAACACTGAAGCTTTCTTT	CASSPTGQLNTEAFF
TRBV5-4	-	-	TRBJ2-5	TGTGCCAGCAGCTTGCTAGCGCAAGAGACCCAGTACTTC	CASSLLAQETQYF
TRBV3-1/TRBV3-2	TRBD2	-	TRBJ2-1	TGTGCCAGCAGCCAACCTCTAGCGGGGGGACGTCTGGATGAGCAGTTCTTC	CASSQPLAGGRLDEQFF
TRBV10-3	-	-	TRBJ2-1	TGTGCCATCAGAGGAGCGGAGGGGTACAATGAGCAGTTCTTC	CAIRGAEGYNEQFF
TRBV6-4	-	-	TRBJ2-7	TGTGCCAGCAGTGTCCCAACCCCCGACAGAAACTACGAGCAGTACTTC	CASSVPTPDRNYEQYF
TRBV5-1	-	-	TRBJ2-7	TGCGCCAGCAGCTTGGTAGGGTCTAGCTCCTACGAGCAGTACTTC	CASSLVGSSSYEQYF
TRBV6-5	-	-	TRBJ1-2	TGTGCCAGCAGTTACTACGCTAACTATGGCTACACCTTC	CASSYYANYGYTF
TRBV28	-	-	TRBJ1-1	TGTGCCAGCAGTTTGGAAGGTGAGGCTTTCTTT	CASSLEGEAFF
TRBV15	-	once	TRBJ1-1	TGTGCCACCAGCAGAGATCTAGGACAAGCTTTCTTT	CATSRDLGQAFF
TRBV6-1	-	-	TRBJ2-3	TGTGCCAGCAGTGAAGGAGGGCGTACGCAGTATTTT	CASSEGGRTQYF
TRBV5-1	-	-	TRBJ1-4	TGCGCCAGCAGCTTGGGACGGGAAAAACTGTTTTTT	CASSLGREKLFF
TRBV2	TRBD1	-	TRBJ1-2	TGTGCCAGCAGTGAGACAGGGGCTGGCTATGGCTACACCTTC	CASSETGAGYGYTF
TRBV11-3	TRBD2	-	TRBJ2-7	TGTGCCAGCAGCGAGGGACTAGCGGCACACGAGCAGTACTTC	CASSEGLAAHEQYF
TRBV5-4	-	-	TRBJ2-1	TGTGCCAGCAGTCAAGCGGGCGGATTCGGTGAGCAGTTCTTC	CASSQAGGFGEQFF
TRBV12-3/TRBV12-4	-	-	TRBJ2-1	TGTGCCAGCAGGGGAACCTACAATGAGCAGTTCTTC	CASRGTYNEQFF
TRBV3-1/TRBV3-2	TRBD1	-	TRBJ1-2	TGTGCCAGCAGCCAACAAACAGGGGACTATGGCTACACCTTC	CASSQQTGDYGYTF
TRBV3-1/TRBV3-2	TRBD2	once	TRBJ2-7	TGTGCCAGCAGCCTCGCTAGCGGGGGGGCTTACGAGCAGTACTTC	CASSLASGGAYEQYF
TRBV30	-	-	TRBJ2-1	TGTGCCTGGAGGGGGGACCTATACAATGAGCAGTTCTTC	CAWRGDLYNEQFF
TRBV5-4	-	-	TRBJ1-1	TGTGCCAGCAGCCCCACGGGGGCCGCGAGTGAAGCTTTCTTT	CASSPTGAASEAFF
TRBV5-6	-	-	TRBJ2-3	TGTGCCAGCACCCACCGGGGCAGGGAGATTTGGACAGATACGCAGTATTTT	CASTHRGREIWTDTQYF
TRBV14	-	few	TRBJ1-2	TGTGCCAGCAGCCCGAACAGAAACCCCTATGGCTACACCTTC	CASSPNRNPYGYTF
TRBV5-1	TRBD1	-	TRBJ1-6	TGCGCCAGCAGCTTGGGGACAGGTAATTCACCCCTCCACTTT	CASSLGTGNSPLHF
TRBV15	-	-	TRBJ1-5	TGTGCCACCAGCAGAGATTTGGGGATTGGGCAGCCCCAGCATTTT	CATSRDLGIGQPQHF
TRBV6-5	TRBD2	-	TRBJ2-7	TGTGCCAGCAGTCTCCGGGGGGGGACGGTCTACGAGCAGTACTTC	CASSLRGGTVYEQYF
TRBV6-5	-	few	TRBJ2-7	TGTGCCAGCTGGGCCGGAACGAGTTCCTACGAGCAGTACTTC	CASWAGTSSYEQYF
TRBV5-4	TRBD1	-	TRBJ1-2	TGTGCCAGCAGCTTGACCAACAGGGGTGGCTACACCTTC	CASSLTNRGGYTF
TRBV12-5	TRBD1	once	TRBJ1-4	TGTGCTAGTGGGACAGGGTTACCTGAAAAACTGTTTTTT	CASGTGLPEKLFF
TRBV7-2	-	once	TRBJ1-2	TGTGCCAGCAGCTTAGTTCGGACCTTGGGTGCTGGCTACACCTTC	CASSLVRTLGAGYTF
TRBV2	-	-	TRBJ1-1	TGTGCCAGCAGGAGGGAACTAATGAACACTGAAGCTTTCTTT	CASRRELMNTEAFF
TRBV2	-	-	TRBJ2-1	TGTGCCAGCAAAGTTGAGGAGAGCTCCTACAATGAGCAGTTCTTC	CASKVEESSYNEQFF
TRBV3-1/TRBV3-2	-	-	TRBJ2-7	TGTGCCAGCAGCCAAGAATTAGGTAAACCCTACGAGCAGTACTTC	CASSQELGKPYEQYF